A single sample is the source of the 8 T cell receptor beta chains below, sequenced in a study of Graves' ophthalmopathy and Graves' hyperthyroidism. Scientists amplified the TCR beta CDR3 regions from RNA transcripts. RT-PCR with HTBI primers came first, then second-round multiplex PCR. TCRdb reanalysed the multiplex PCR reads using MiXCR and keeps one entry per CDR3 protein. The profile shows about 640,000 distinct CDR3 sequences, under 50% of them singletons. Input material: peripheral blood. Receptors originate from an adult man with Graves' ophthalmopathy.

This clonotype was detected a few times. The gene calls are TRBV9 and TRBJ2-7; 9 positions match TRBD2. From germline, CDR1 is SGDLS and CDR2 YYNGEE. The CDR3 consists of 16 residues. Trimming took 4 bases from V and 3 from J; bases not matched to a gene: 11. The CDR3, as DNA: TGTGCCAGCAGCCGAGATAGCGGGAGTAGGAGCTACGAGCAGTACTTC. This sequence encodes CASSRDSGSRSYEQYF.

This clonotype was observed at least ten times. The CDR3 here is CASSFQPATNEKLFF. In DNA form, the CDR3 reads TGTGCCAGCAGCTTCCAACCTGCAACTAATGAAAAACTGTTTTTT. This chain connects TRBV7-2 to TRBJ1-4; D remains unclear. The germline CDR1 and CDR2 sequences are SGHTA and FQGNSA. The length of the CDR3 is 15 residues. The V and J ends lost 3 bases and 0 bases respectively, with 8 bases between them. Based on the CDR3 plus reference TRBV7-2 and TRBJ1-4, the full variable domain is GAGVSQSPSNKVTEKGKDVELRCDPISGHTALYWYRQSLGQGLEFLIYFQGNSAPDKSGLPSDRFSAERTGGSVSTLTIQRTQQEDSAVYLCASSFQPATNEKLFFGSGTQLSVL.

The CDR3 coding sequence is TGTGCCAGCAGCCGAGGGACAGGGGGAGGGCATTCACCCCTCCACTTT. Its translation is CASSRGTGGGHSPLHF. The genes are TRBV7-9 and TRBJ1-6; TRBD1 matches 11 bases. The CDR3 covers 16 residues. V lost 5 bases to trimming and J lost 8 bases; unmatched junction nucleotides: 8. CDR1 is SEHNR and CDR2 is FQNEAQ in the germline V gene (reference sequence).

The chain combines TRBV15 with TRBJ1-2, with D unclear. The length of the CDR3 is 11 residues. The germline V gene encodes CDR1 LNHNV and CDR2 YYDKDF (reference sequence). Between the trimmed V and J ends, which lost 5 bases and 5 bases, there was a span of 6 bases. DNA for the CDR3: TGTGCCACCAGCCATAATTATGGCTACACCTTC. As protein: CATSHNYGYTF.

This clonotype has at least ten counts. The chain is built from TRBV29-1 and TRBJ1-1, with D perhaps matching TRBD1 (5 bases). The germline V and J ends were trimmed by 3 bases and 1 base, with 12 bases remaining between them. The V gene's germline CDR1 is SQVTM and CDR2 ANQGSEA. The CDR3 length is 14 residues. DNA of the CDR3: TGCAGCGTTGATCTAGGCGACAGGAACACTGAAGCTTTCTTT. This gives the protein CSVDLGDRNTEAFF.

As concerns this clonotype: A read error is possible here, since a much larger clone lies one base away. The chain is built from TRBV7-2 and TRBJ2-7; TRBD2 agrees at 9 bases. CDR3 length: 15 residues. Germline V CDR1 and CDR2: SGHTA, FQGNSA. V was pared by 5 bases and J by 10 bases, with 15 bases of the junction left unmatched. CDR3: CASSPGGAGGEAQYF. The DNA of the CDR3 is TGTGCCAGCAGCCCCGGGGGAGCGGGAGGTGAGGCCCAGTACTTC.

The gene calls are TRBV29-1 and TRBJ1-1; unclear D gene. Germline V CDR1 and CDR2: SQVTM, ANQGSEA. Trimming pared 8 bases from V and 5 bases from J, leaving 12 bases between. This CDR3 comprises 11 residues. This CDR3 is CSLKRETEAFF. For the CDR3, the DNA is TGCAGCCTCAAGAGGGAGACTGAAGCTTTCTTT.

Note on this clonotype: This may stem from a read error, because a much larger clone lies one nucleotide away. V and J are TRBV7-9 and TRBJ1-5, with 9 bases lining up with TRBD1. Per germline, CDR1 SEHNR and CDR2 FQNEAQ (reference sequence). CDR3 length: 16 residues. The junction had 9 bases not matched to a gene; V was cut back by 0 bases and J by 9 bases. The CDR3 bases are TGTGCCAGCAGCTTAGCGGGGGGACAGGGCAACCCGCCCCAGCATTTT. Translated, it gives CASSLAGGQGNPPQHF.